Included here is one TCR beta chain sequence, with context. These data originate in a study of T cell responses to AZD1222 COVID-19 vaccine. The table came from immunoSEQ multiplex PCR; TCRdb's copy has only in-frame clones and leaves some out. Among some 120,000 clones listed, around 86% were seen once. CDR1 and CDR2 from the germline V gene are SGHTA and FQGNSA. This CDR3 spans 15 amino acids. Deletions cut 4 bases from V and 6 bases from J, with 18 bases between. This chain connects TRBV7-2 to TRBJ1-2, with a possible D match to TRBD1 (5 bases). Sequenced here: peripheral blood, sampled on day 0 of AZD1222 vaccination. The receptor's source is an adult in good health. CDR3 nucleotides: TGTGCCAGCAGCTCCCGCCGGGGGGGGGATAATGGCTACACCTTC. Translation gives CASSSRRGGDNGYTF.